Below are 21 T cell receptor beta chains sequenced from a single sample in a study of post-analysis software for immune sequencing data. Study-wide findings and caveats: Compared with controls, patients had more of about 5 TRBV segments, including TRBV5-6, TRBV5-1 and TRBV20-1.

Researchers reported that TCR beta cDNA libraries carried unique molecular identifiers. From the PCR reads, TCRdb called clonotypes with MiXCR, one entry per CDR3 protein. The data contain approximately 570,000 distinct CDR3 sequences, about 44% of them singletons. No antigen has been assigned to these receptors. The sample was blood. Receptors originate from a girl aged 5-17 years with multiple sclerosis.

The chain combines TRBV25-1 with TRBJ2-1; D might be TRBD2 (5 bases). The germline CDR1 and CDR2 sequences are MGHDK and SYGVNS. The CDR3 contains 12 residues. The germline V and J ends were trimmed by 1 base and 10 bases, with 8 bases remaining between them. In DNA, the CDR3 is TGTGCCAGCAGTGAATTCCCGGGGGAGCAGTTCTTC. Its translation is CASSEFPGEQFF.

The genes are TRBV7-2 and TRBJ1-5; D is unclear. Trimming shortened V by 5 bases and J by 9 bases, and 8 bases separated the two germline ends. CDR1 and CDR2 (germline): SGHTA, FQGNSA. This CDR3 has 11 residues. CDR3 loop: CASSIRGPQHF. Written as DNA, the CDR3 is TGTGCCAGCAGCATCCGAGGGCCCCAGCATTTT.

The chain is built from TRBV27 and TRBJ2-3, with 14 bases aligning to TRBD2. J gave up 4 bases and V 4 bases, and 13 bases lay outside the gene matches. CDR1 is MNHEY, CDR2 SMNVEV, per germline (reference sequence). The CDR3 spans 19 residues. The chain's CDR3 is CASSWGLAGALAGADTQYF. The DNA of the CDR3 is TGTGCCAGCAGTTGGGGACTAGCGGGAGCTTTAGCCGGCGCAGATACGCAGTATTTT.

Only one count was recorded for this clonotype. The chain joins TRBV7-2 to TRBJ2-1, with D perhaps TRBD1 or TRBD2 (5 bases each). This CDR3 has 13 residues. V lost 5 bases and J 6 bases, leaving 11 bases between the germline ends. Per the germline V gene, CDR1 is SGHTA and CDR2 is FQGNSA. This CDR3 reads CASSPPRGNEQFF. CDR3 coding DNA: TGTGCCAGCAGCCCCCCGAGGGGCAATGAGCAGTTCTTC.

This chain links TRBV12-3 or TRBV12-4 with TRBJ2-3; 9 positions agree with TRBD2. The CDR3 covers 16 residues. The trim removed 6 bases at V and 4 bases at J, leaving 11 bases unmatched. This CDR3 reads CASSLPTSGAADTQYF. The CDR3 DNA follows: TGTGCCAGCAGCCTCCCGACTAGCGGAGCAGCAGATACGCAGTATTTT.

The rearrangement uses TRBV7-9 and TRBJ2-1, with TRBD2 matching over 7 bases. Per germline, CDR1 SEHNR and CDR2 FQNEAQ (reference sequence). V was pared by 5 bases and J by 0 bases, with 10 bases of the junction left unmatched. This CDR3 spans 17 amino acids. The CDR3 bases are TGTGCCAGCAGCCCCTTCCTAGCGGTGAGCTCCTACAATGAGCAGTTCTTC. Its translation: CASSPFLAVSSYNEQFF.

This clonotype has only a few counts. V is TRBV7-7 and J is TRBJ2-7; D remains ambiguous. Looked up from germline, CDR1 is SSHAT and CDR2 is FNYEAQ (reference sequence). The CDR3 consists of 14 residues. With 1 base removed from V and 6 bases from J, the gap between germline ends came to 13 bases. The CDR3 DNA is TGTGCCAGCAGCTTAGAGGCTATCGGCGGCGAGCAGTACTTC. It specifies CASSLEAIGGEQYF.

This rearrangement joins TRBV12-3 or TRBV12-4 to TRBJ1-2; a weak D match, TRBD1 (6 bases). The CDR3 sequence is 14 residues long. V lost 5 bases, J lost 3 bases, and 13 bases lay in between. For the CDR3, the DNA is TGTGCCAGCAGTGCGCAGGGGTTGTACTATGGCTACACCTTC. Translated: CASSAQGLYYGYTF.

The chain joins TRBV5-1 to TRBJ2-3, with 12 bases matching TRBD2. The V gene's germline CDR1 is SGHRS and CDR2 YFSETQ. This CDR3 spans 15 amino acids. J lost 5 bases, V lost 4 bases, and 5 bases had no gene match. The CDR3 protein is CASSPRGLAGDTQYF. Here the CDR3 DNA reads TGCGCCAGCAGCCCCAGGGGACTAGCGGGAGATACGCAGTATTTT.

CDR3 sequence: CASIPQPGSYYEQYF. The CDR3, as DNA: TGCGCCAGCATCCCACAACCGGGGTCTTACTACGAGCAGTACTTC. The V gene is TRBV5-1, the J gene TRBJ2-7; the D gene is possibly TRBD2 (5 bases). This CDR3 is 15 amino acids long. V was clipped by 6 bases and J by 3 bases, with 19 bases between them. CDR1 and CDR2 from the germline V gene are SGHRS and YFSETQ.

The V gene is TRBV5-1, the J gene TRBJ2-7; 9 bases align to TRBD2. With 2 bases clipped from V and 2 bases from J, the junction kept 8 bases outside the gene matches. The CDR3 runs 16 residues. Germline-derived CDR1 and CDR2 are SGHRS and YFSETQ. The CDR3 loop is CASSLLVAGAPYEQYF. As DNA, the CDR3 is TGCGCCAGCAGCTTACTCGTAGCGGGGGCCCCCTACGAGCAGTACTTC.

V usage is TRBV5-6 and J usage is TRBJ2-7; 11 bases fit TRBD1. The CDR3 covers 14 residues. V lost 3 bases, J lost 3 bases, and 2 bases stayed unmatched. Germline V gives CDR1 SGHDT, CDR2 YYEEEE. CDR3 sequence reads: CASSWDRGYYEQYF. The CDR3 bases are TGTGCCAGCAGCTGGGACAGGGGGTACTACGAGCAGTACTTC.

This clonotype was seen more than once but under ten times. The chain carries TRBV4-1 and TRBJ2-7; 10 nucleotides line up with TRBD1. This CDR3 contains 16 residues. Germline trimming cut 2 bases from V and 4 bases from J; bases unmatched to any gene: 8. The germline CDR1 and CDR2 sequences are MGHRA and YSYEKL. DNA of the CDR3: TGCGCCAGCAGCCAAAATTCGGGACAGGGGACTTACGAGCAGTACTTC. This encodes CASSQNSGQGTYEQYF.

This chain's CDR3 is CSAFRKGVAETQYF. CDR3 nucleotides: TGCAGTGCCTTTCGGAAGGGAGTCGCCGAGACCCAGTACTTC. The genes are TRBV20-1 and TRBJ2-7; tentative D call: TRBD2 (5 bases). The J call may be faulty, since TRBJ2-5 better matches the DNA end. The CDR3 covers 14 residues. The germline V gene has CDR1 DFQATT and CDR2 SNEGSKA (reference sequence).

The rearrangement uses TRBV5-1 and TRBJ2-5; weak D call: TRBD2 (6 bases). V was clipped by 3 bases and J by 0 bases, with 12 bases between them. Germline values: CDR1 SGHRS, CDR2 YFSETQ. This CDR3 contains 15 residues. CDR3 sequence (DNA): TGCGCCAGCAGCTCGTGGACTACGTACCAAGAGACCCAGTACTTC. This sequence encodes CASSSWTTYQETQYF.

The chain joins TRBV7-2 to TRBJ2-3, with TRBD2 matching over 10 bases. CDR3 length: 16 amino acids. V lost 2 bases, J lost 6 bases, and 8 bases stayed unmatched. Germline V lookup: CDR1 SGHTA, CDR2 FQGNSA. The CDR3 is CASSLKRGGLADTQYF. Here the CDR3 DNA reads TGTGCCAGCAGCTTAAAGCGGGGGGGCCTCGCGGATACGCAGTATTTT. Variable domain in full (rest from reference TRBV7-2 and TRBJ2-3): GAGVSQSPSNKVTEKGKDVELRCDPISGHTALYWYRQSLGQGLEFLIYFQGNSAPDKSGLPSDRFSAERTGGSVSTLTIQRTQQEDSAVYLCASSLKRGGLADTQYFGPGTRLTVL.

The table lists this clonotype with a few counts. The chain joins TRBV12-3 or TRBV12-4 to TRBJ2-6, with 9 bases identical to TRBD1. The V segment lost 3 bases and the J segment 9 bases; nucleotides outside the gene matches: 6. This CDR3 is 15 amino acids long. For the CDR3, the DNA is TGTGCCAGCAGTTTCCCCCGGGACAGGGTCAACGTCCTGACTTTC. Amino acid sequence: CASSFPRDRVNVLTF.

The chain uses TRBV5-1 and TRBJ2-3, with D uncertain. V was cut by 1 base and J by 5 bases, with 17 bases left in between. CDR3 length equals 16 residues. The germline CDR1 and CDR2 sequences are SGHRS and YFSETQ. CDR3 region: CASSLLERNSGDTQYF. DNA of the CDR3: TGCGCCAGCAGCTTGCTCGAACGCAACTCAGGAGATACGCAGTATTTT. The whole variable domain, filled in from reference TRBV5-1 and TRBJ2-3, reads KAGVTQTPRYLIKTRGQQVTLSCSPISGHRSVSWYQQTPGQGLQFLFEYFSETQRNKGNFPGRFSGRQFSNSRSEMNVSTLELGDSALYLCASSLLERNSGDTQYFGPGTRLTVL.

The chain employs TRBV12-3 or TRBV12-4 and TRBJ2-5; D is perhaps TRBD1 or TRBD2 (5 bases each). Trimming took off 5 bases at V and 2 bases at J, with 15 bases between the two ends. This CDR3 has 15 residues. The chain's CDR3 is CASSRVRDLQETQYF. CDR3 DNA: TGTGCCAGCAGTCGAGTCCGGGACCTACAAGAGACCCAGTACTTC.

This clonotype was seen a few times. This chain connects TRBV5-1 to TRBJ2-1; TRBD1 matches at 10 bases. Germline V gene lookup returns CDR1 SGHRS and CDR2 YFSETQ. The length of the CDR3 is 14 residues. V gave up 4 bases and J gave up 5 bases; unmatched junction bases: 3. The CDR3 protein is CASSTDRGDNEQFF. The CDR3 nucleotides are TGCGCCAGCAGCACGGACAGGGGGGACAATGAGCAGTTCTTC.

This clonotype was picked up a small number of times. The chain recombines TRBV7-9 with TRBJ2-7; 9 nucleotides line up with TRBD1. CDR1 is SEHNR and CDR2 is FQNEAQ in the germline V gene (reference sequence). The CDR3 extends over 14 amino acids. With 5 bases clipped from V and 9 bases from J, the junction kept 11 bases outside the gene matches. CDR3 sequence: CASSEQGQGGRQYF. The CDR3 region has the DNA TGTGCCAGCAGCGAACAGGGACAGGGAGGGCGGCAGTACTTC. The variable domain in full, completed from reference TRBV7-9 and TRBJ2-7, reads DTGVSQNPRHKITKRGQNVTFRCDPISEHNRLYWYRQTLGQGPEFLTYFQNEAQLEKSRLLSDRFSAERPKGSFSTLEIQRTEQGDSAMYLCASSEQGQGGRQYFGPGTRLTVT.